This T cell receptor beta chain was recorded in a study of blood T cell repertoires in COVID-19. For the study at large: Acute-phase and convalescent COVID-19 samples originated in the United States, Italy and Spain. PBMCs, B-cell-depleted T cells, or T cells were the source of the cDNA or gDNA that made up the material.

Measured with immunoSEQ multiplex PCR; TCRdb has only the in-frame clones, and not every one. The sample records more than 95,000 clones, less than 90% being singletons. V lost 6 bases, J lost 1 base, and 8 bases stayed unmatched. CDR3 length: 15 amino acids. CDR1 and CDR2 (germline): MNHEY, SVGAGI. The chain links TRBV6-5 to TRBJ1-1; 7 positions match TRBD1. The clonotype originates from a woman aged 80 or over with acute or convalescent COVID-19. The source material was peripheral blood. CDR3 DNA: TGTGCCAGCAGCCGGGGTAGGACAGGGAACACTGAAGCTTTCTTT. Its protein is CASSRGRTGNTEAFF.